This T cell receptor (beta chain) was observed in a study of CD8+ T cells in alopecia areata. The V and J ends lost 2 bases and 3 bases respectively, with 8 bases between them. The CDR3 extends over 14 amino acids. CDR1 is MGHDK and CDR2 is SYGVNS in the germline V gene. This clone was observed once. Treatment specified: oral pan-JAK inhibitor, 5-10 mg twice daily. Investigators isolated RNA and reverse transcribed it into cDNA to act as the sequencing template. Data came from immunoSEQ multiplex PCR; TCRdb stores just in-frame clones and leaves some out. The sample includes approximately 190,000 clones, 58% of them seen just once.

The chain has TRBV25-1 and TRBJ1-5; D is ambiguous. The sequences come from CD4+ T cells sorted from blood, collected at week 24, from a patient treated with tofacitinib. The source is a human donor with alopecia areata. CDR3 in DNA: TGTGCCAGCAGTGAACCAAGGTACAATCAGCCCCAGCATTTT. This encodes CASSEPRYNQPQHF.